This entry lists 21 T cell receptor beta chains sequenced from one sample in a study of a mutant IDH1 vaccine in newly diagnosed glioma. The sample's time point: baseline, week 1 (first vaccination visit). Treatment specified: pre-vaccination baseline after standard-of-care therapy. Here immunoSEQ multiplex PCR was the method, and the copy in TCRdb shows in-frame clones only, minus some. Here the sample spans tens of thousands of clones, roughly 85% being singletons. The source was PBMCs, collected from a glioma patient treated with radiotherapy, temozolomide or both. The receptors derive from a young man with glioma.

CDR3 region: CASSIMGQGRNEQFF. The CDR3 coding sequence is TGTGCCAGTAGTATAATGGGACAGGGTCGGAATGAGCAGTTCTTC. The chain carries TRBV19 and TRBJ2-1, with 9 bases fitting TRBD1. The CDR3 is 15 amino acids. The trim removed 2 bases at V and 7 bases at J, leaving 6 bases unmatched. Germline CDR1 reads LNHDA; CDR2 reads SQIVND (reference sequence).

The chain joins TRBV13 to TRBJ2-7; D is ambiguous. V was trimmed by 1 base and J by 1 base, leaving 8 bases between them. CDR1 is PRHDT, CDR2 FYEKMQ, per germline (reference sequence). The CDR3 spans 14 residues. The CDR3 DNA reads as TGTGCCAGCAGCTTAGCCGGGTATTCCTACGAGCAGTACTTC. Translating it yields CASSLAGYSYEQYF.

The chain combines TRBV7-8 with TRBJ1-4; D unclear. The CDR3 spans 16 residues. With 4 bases removed from V and 5 bases from J, the gap between germline ends came to 17 bases. The germline V gene encodes CDR1 SGHVS and CDR2 FQNEAQ. CDR3 DNA: TGTGCCAGCAGCTCCGACATCCCTAGAGGGAATGAAAAACTGTTTTTT. As protein: CASSSDIPRGNEKLFF.

The rearrangement links TRBV7-9 to TRBJ2-3; TRBD1 aligns across 9 bases. Germline lookup yields CDR1 SEHNR and CDR2 FQNEAQ (reference sequence). The trim removed 4 bases at V and 4 bases at J, leaving 6 bases unmatched. The CDR3 sequence is 15 residues long. The CDR3 loop reads CASSSTQGAPDTQYF. CDR3 nucleotides: TGTGCCAGCAGCTCGACACAGGGGGCCCCAGATACGCAGTATTTT.

This chain joins TRBV7-8 and TRBJ1-4; tentative D call: TRBD1 (5 bases). From germline, CDR1 is SGHVS and CDR2 FQNEAQ. V lost 1 base and J 5 bases, leaving 11 bases between the germline ends. This CDR3 is built from 15 residues. In nucleotides, the CDR3 is TGTGCCAGCAGCTTAGAGGCAGGGCCAAATGAAAAACTGTTTTTT. Amino acid sequence: CASSLEAGPNEKLFF.

The CDR3 region has the DNA TGTGCCAGCAGCTTAGAACGGACCTCTGGAAACACCATATATTTT. Amino acids: CASSLERTSGNTIYF. This chain links TRBV7-6 with TRBJ1-3; D is uncertain. Looked up from germline, CDR1 is SGHVS and CDR2 is FNYEAQ. Trimming left V 1 base short and J 0 bases short, with 7 bases between. This CDR3 has 15 residues.

V is TRBV28 and J is TRBJ1-5, with D possibly matching TRBD1 (5 bases). The CDR3 is 15 amino acids. The germline V gene has CDR1 MDHEN and CDR2 SYDVKM. V lost 5 bases to trimming and J lost 4 bases, with 15 bases between them. The CDR3 nucleotides read TGTGCCAGCAGTCTGAGAGGGAGGGGTAATCAGCCCCAGCATTTT. Translation gives CASSLRGRGNQPQHF.

The V call is TRBV4-2, the J call TRBJ2-7, with a possible D match to TRBD1 (6 bases). Germline-derived CDR1 and CDR2 are LGHNA and YNFKEQ. The V gene lost 8 bases and the J gene lost 4 bases, with 15 bases spanning the gap. This CDR3 is built from 13 residues. CDR3 nucleotides: TGTGCCAGCTCTCCAAGGGGGAGTTACGAGCAGTACTTC. This codes for CASSPRGSYEQYF.

This rearrangement joins TRBV11-2 to TRBJ1-1, with D tentatively TRBD1 (5 bases). The CDR3 length is 13 residues. Trimming shortened V by 5 bases and J by 5 bases, and 12 bases separated the two germline ends. Germline assignment: CDR1 SGHAT and CDR2 FQNNGV. The CDR3 DNA is TGTGCCAGCAGCGTCACAGGAAAGACTGAAGCTTTCTTT. Translated, it gives CASSVTGKTEAFF.

J is TRBJ2-5 and V is TRBV5-1, with TRBD2 matching 7 bases. V gave up 0 bases and J gave up 5 bases; unmatched junction bases: 10. Germline V gene lookup returns CDR1 SGHRS and CDR2 YFSETQ. The CDR3 consists of 16 residues. CDR3 bases: TGCGCCAGCAGCTTGGTCGGGGGGATTTCGAGGGAGACCCAGTACTTC. Translated, it gives CASSLVGGISRETQYF.

This clone was observed a few times. J is TRBJ1-1 and V is TRBV5-4, with TRBD1 matching 7 bases. V shed 3 bases and J 3 bases; nucleotides not matched to a gene: 8. There are 15 residues in the CDR3. Germline V gives CDR1 SGHNT, CDR2 YYREEE (reference sequence). CDR3 coding DNA: TGTGCCAGCAGCTCTACAGGGGAAAGGGACACTGAAGCTTTCTTT. Residues: CASSSTGERDTEAFF.

The rearrangement links TRBV5-4 to TRBJ1-1, with D uncertain. This CDR3 contains 12 residues. V lost 4 bases, J lost 3 bases, and 7 bases lay in between. The germline V gene has CDR1 SGHNT and CDR2 YYREEE (reference sequence). CDR3 sequence reads: CASSKMDTEAFF. CDR3 coding DNA: TGTGCCAGCAGCAAGATGGACACTGAAGCTTTCTTT.

This chain uses TRBV29-1 with TRBJ2-3; 8 nucleotides agree with TRBD2. Germline V gene data show CDR1 as SQVTM and CDR2 as ANQGSEA. This CDR3 spans 14 amino acids. Losses at the gene ends were 6 bases for V and 4 bases for J; bases not matched to a gene: 9. The CDR3 loop reads CSVAAGVPADTQYF. The CDR3 DNA sequence: TGCAGCGTGGCAGCGGGGGTACCCGCAGATACGCAGTATTTT.

This clone showed up just once. The chain joins TRBV21-1 to TRBJ1-2. TRBV21-1 is designated a pseudogene. The CDR3 is 13 amino acids. DNA for the CDR3: TGTGCCAGCAGCAAAAAAGAACCCATTCCCTACACCTTC. Translating gives CASSKKEPIPYTF.

This clone was seen once. The rearrangement joins TRBV7-9 to TRBJ1-1; D might be TRBD1 (6 bases). Between the trimmed V and J ends, which lost 1 base and 3 bases, there was a span of 18 bases. CDR3 length equals 17 residues. CDR1 and CDR2 from the germline V gene are SEHNR and FQNEAQ (reference sequence). CDR3 protein: CASSLGGASRAHTEAFF. CDR3 DNA: TGTGCCAGCAGCTTAGGGGGGGCGAGTCGGGCCCACACTGAAGCTTTCTTT. Filled out from reference TRBV7-9 and TRBJ1-1, the complete variable domain reads DTGVSQNPRHKITKRGQNVTFRCDPISEHNRLYWYRQTLGQGPEFLTYFQNEAQLEKSRLLSDRFSAERPKGSFSTLEIQRTEQGDSAMYLCASSLGGASRAHTEAFFGQGTRLTVV.

As regards this clone: The CDR3 carries no conserved terminal phenylalanine or tryptophan, so it likely arises from a read error. The V gene is TRBV6-5, the J gene TRBJ2-7; 8 nucleotides match TRBD1. The J segment lost 4 bases and the V segment lost 6 bases, leaving 5 bases of the junction unmatched. The CDR3 length is 13 residues. From germline, CDR1 is MNHEY and CDR2 SVGAGI. CDR3 in DNA: TGTGCCAGCAGGGTGGGACAGGAGTACGAGCAGTACATC. Translated: CASRVGQEYEQYI.

This clone was counted a few times. The chain uses TRBV7-9 and TRBJ1-1; TRBD1 matches 8 bases. Looked up from germline, CDR1 is SEHNR and CDR2 is FQNEAQ (reference sequence). J lost 0 bases, V lost 6 bases, and 3 bases had no gene match. The CDR3 runs to 14 residues. The CDR3 DNA reads as TGTGCCAGCAGAGGACAGGGCCTGAACACTGAAGCTTTCTTT. This encodes CASRGQGLNTEAFF.

The rearrangement links TRBV28 to TRBJ1-1, with 10 bases aligning to TRBD1. Germline CDR1 is MDHEN and CDR2 is SYDVKM. CDR3 length: 14 residues. The V and J ends lost 6 bases and 10 bases, in that order; junction bases with no gene match: 11. The CDR3 coding sequence is TGTGCCAGCAGCTTAGCCGGGACAGGGGACGTAGCTTTCTTT. This codes for CASSLAGTGDVAFF.

This chain uses TRBV5-4 with TRBJ2-7, with TRBD2 identical over 8 bases. V shed 2 bases, J shed 2 bases, and the junction held 9 bases outside the gene matches. Germline V gene sequence: CDR1 SGHNT, CDR2 YYREEE (reference sequence). The CDR3 has 16 residues. CDR3 loop: CASSFMGLDFPYEQYF. CDR3 bases: TGTGCCAGCAGCTTCATGGGACTAGATTTCCCCTACGAGCAGTACTTC.

J is TRBJ2-1 and V is TRBV6-1; D is possibly TRBD1 (6 bases). V was cut by 3 bases and J by 13 bases, with 16 bases left in between. The CDR3 spans 13 residues. Per the germline V gene, CDR1 is MNHNS and CDR2 is SASEGT. The CDR3 loop reads CASSEELRQAQFF. The CDR3 DNA follows: TGTGCCAGCAGTGAGGAACTTCGACAGGCTCAGTTCTTC.

The chain has TRBV11-2 and TRBJ1-5, with D perhaps TRBD1 (6 bases). Germline V gene data show CDR1 as SGHAT and CDR2 as FQNNGV. The CDR3 spans 15 residues. Trimming left V 5 bases short and J 2 bases short, with 13 bases between. The CDR3 bases are TGTGCCAGCAGCGACCCAAGACAGGGCAATCAGCCCCAGCATTTT. Its translation: CASSDPRQGNQPQHF.